This entry is about one T cell receptor (beta chain). The table came from immunoSEQ multiplex PCR; TCRdb's copy has only in-frame clones and leaves some out. The data contain 70,000 to 90,000 clones, about 90% of them singletons. The data derive from a study of blood T cell repertoires in COVID-19. Study summary: Donors in the United States, Italy and Spain gave samples during acute or convalescent COVID-19. T cells, B-cell-depleted T cells, or PBMCs provided the cDNA or gDNA that served as material.

Germline V gene lookup returns CDR1 LNHDA and CDR2 SQIVND (reference sequence). The length of the CDR3 is 14 residues. V dropped 0 bases and J dropped 2 bases, with 7 bases sitting between them. Sequenced sample: peripheral blood. The V call is TRBV19, the J call TRBJ1-1; no reliable D call. The receptor comes from a human donor in a cohort sampled during active COVID-19. The DNA for the CDR3 is TGTGCCAGTAGTATAGACGCAGGAAACACTGAAGCTTTCTTT. This gives the protein CASSIDAGNTEAFF.